This paragraph covers one T cell receptor beta chain sequence. In the original analysis: Amplification of reference gene primers provided the estimated nucleated cell counts. The protocol was immunoSEQ multiplex PCR, while the TCRdb copy is restricted to in-frame clones and leaves out a portion. That table supplies the V and J calls and clone size; D and trimming were determined from the DNA. The table has 200,000 to 250,000 clones, roughly 84% seen once; the top ten hold 6.8%. This sample stems from a study of blood T cell repertoires in COVID-19. The overall study: Both acute and convalescent COVID-19 samples were obtained from the United States, Italy and Spain.

The CDR3 covers 14 residues. The V end was cut by 7 bases, the J end by 3 bases, with 12 bases between. The germline CDR1 and CDR2 sequences are MNHNS and SASEGT. Participants were aged 18 to 89 years from about 25 US areas. Grouping used clinical history reported by participants in a survey and questionnaire. The sample consisted of PBMCs or T cells enriched from blood (not recorded which). The origin of this receptor is a woman in her thirties or forties who had recovered from COVID-19. The V call is TRBV6-1, the J call TRBJ2-2; TRBD2 is a possible D gene (6 bases). In DNA, the CDR3 is TGTGCCAGCACCAGGGCGGGATACACCGGGGAGCTGTTTTTT. Encoded protein: CASTRAGYTGELFF.